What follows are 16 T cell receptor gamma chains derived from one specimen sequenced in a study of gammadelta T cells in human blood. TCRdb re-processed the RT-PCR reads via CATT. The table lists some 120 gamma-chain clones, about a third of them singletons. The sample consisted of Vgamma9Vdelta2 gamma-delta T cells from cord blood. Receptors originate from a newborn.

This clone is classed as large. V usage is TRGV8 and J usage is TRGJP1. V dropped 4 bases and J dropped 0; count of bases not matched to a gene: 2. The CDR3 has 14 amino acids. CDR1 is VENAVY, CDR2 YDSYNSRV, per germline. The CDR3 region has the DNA TGTGCCACCTGGGACTATACCACTGGTTGGTTCAAGATATTT. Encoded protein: CATWDYTTGWFKIF.

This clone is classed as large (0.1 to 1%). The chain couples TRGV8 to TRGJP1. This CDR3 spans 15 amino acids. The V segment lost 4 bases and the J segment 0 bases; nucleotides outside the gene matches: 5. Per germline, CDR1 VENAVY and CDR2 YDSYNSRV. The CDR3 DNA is TGTGCCACCTGGGAAAAAAATACCACTGGTTGGTTCAAGATATTT. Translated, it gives CATWEKNTTGWFKIF.

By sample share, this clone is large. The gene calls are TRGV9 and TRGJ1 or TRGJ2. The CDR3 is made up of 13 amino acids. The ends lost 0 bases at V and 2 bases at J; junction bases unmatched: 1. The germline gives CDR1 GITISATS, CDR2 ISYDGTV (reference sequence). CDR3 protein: CALWEVDYYKKLF. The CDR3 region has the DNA TGTGCCTTGTGGGAGGTGGATTATTATAAGAAACTCTTT.

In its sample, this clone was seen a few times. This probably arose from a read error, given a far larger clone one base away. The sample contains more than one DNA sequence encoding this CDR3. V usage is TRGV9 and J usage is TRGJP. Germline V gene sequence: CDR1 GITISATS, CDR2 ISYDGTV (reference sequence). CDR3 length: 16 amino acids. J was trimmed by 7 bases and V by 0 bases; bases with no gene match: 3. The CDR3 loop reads CALWEVQELGKKIKVF. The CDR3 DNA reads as TGTGCCTTGTGGGAGGTGCAGGAGTTGGGCAAAAAAATCAAGGTATTT.

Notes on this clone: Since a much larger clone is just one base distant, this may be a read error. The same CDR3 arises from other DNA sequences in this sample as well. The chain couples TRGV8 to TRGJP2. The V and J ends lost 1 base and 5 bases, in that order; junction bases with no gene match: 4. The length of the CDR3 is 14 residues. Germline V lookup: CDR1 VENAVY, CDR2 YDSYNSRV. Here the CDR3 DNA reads TGTGCCACCTGGGATAGCGGGAGTGATTGGATCAAGACGTTT. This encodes CATWDSGSDWIKTF.

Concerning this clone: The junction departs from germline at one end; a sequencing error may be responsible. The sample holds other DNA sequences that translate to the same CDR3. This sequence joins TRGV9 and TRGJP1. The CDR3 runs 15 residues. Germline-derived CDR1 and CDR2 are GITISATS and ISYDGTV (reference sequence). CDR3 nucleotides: TGTGCCTTGTGGGAGCCCTCTGTCACTGGTTGGTTCAAGATATTC. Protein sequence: CALWEPSVTGWFKIF.

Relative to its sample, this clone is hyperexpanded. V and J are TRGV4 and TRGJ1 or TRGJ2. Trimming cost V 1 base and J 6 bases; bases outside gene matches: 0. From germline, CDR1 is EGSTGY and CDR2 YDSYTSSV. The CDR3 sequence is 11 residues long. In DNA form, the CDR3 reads TGTGCCACCTGGGATGGTTATAAGAAACTCTTT. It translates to CATWDGYKKLF.

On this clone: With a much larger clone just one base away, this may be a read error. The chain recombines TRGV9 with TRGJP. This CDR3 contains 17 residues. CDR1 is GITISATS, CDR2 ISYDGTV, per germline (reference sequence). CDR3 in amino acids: CALWEDTQELGKKIRVF. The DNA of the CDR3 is TGTGCCTTGTGGGAAGACACTCAAGAGTTGGGCAAAAAAATCAGGGTATTT.

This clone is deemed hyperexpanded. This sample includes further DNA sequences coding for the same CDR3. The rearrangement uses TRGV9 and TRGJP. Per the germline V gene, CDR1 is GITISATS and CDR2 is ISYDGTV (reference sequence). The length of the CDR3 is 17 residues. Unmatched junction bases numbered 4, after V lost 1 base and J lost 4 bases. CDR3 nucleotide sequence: TGTGCCTTGTGGGAGGTAACACAAGAGTTGGGCAAAAAAATCAAGGTATTT. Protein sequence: CALWEVTQELGKKIKVF.

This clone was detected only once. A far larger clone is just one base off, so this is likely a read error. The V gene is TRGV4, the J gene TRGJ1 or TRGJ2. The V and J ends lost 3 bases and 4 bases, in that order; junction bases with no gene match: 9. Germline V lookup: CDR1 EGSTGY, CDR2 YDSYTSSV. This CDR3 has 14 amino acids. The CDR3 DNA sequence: TGTGCCACCTGGGATCATACGGTGTATTATAAGAAACTCTTT. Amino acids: CATWDHTVYYKKLF.

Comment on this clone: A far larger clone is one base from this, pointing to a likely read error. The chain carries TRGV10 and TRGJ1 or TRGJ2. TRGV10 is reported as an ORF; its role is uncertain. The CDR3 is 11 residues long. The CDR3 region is CATWDYYKKLF. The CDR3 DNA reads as TGTGCTACGTGGGATTATTATAAGAAACTCTTT.

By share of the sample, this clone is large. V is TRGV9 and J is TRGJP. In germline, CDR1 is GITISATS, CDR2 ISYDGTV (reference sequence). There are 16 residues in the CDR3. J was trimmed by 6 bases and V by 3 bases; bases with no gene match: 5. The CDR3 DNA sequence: TGTGCCTTGTGGGAGTCGGCAGAGTTGGGCAAAAAAATCAAGGTATTT. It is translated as CALWESAELGKKIKVF.

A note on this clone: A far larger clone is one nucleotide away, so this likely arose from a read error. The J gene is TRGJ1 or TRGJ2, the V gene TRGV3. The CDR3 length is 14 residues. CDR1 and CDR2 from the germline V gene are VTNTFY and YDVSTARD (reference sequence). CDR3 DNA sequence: TGTGCCACCCGGGACAGGCCCCGGGATTATAAGAAACTCTTT. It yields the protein CATRDRPRDYKKLF.

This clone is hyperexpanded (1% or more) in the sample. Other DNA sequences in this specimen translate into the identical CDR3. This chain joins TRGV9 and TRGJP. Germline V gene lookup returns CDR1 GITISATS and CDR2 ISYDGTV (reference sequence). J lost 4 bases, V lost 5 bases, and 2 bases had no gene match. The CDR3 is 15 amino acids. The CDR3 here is CALWVQELGKKIKVF. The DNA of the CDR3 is TGTGCCTTGTGGGTCCAAGAGTTGGGCAAAAAAATCAAGGTATTT.

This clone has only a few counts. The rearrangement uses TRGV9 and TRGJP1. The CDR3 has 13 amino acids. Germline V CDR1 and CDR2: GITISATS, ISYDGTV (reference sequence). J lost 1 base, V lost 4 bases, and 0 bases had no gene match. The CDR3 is CALWDTTGWFKIF. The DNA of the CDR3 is TGTGCCTTGTGGGATACCACTGGTTGGTTCAAGATATTT.

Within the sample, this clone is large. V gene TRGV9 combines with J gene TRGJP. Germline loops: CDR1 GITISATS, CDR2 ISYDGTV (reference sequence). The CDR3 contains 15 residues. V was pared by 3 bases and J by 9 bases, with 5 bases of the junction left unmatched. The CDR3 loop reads CALWENGLGKKIKVF. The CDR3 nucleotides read TGTGCCTTGTGGGAGAATGGGTTGGGCAAAAAAATCAAGGTATTT.